These 8 T cell receptor beta chains originate from one sample sequenced in a study of regulatory T cells in long-lasting Graves disease. Researchers made TCR beta libraries by using iRepertoire HTBI primers and running Arm-PCR on CDR3 regions. In TCRdb, the multiplex PCR reads were re-called with MiXCR into one record per CDR3 protein. Of 400,000 to 500,000 distinct CDR3 sequences in the sample, roughly 15% were seen once. Sample time point: newly diagnosed GD, antithyroid drugs for less than 3 months. Researchers made the TCR library from RNA that was extracted from PBMCs. Another study also made use of these data, one on T cells in Graves' hyperthyroidism and ophthalmopathy.

The starting material was peripheral blood mononuclear cells (PBMCs), obtained at new diagnosis, from a patient treated with antithyroid drugs. The receptors originated from a woman aged 40 to 55 with Graves disease.

The DNA of the CDR3 is TGTGCCAGCAGTGTTGACAGCACCTACACTGAAGCTTTCTTT. Its translation is CASSVDSTYTEAFF. The chain is built from TRBV6-1 and TRBJ1-1, with a weak D call TRBD1 (5 bases). Between the trimmed V and J ends, which lost 4 bases and 3 bases, there was a span of 12 bases. Germline loops: CDR1 MNHNS, CDR2 SASEGT. This CDR3 comprises 14 residues.

This clonotype was detected only a few times. This rearrangement joins TRBV3-1 to TRBJ2-1; TRBD2 agrees at 11 bases. This CDR3 region has 18 residues. The trim removed 1 base at V and 3 bases at J, leaving 8 bases unmatched. In germline, CDR1 is LGHDT, CDR2 YNNKEL (reference sequence). CDR3 in DNA: TGTGCCAGCAGCCAAGGACTAGCGGGATTGAGGCTCTACAATGAGCAGTTCTTC. Encoded protein: CASSQGLAGLRLYNEQFF.

The V gene is TRBV7-8, the J gene TRBJ2-1; TRBD2 matches 9 bases. The CDR3 spans 15 residues. The germline gives CDR1 SGHVS, CDR2 FQNEAQ. The V and J ends lost 5 bases and 4 bases, in that order; junction bases with no gene match: 6. In DNA, the CDR3 is TGTGCCAGCAGCCGGGCGGGAGGGAGGTACAATGAGCAGTTCTTC. It encodes CASSRAGGRYNEQFF.

This clonotype was counted at least ten times. The CDR3 region has the DNA TGCAGTGCTAGAGGAAGGGGAGGGGTACAAGAGACCCAGTACTTC. As protein: CSARGRGGVQETQYF. The V gene is TRBV20-1, the J gene TRBJ2-5; TRBD2 matches 7 bases. There are 15 residues in the CDR3. The V gene end was trimmed by 1 base and the J gene end by 2 bases; junction bases not matched to a gene: 7. The V gene's germline CDR1 is DFQATT and CDR2 SNEGSKA (reference sequence).

There are many counts of this clonotype. CDR3 sequence reads: CASSKGVEQYF. The CDR3 DNA sequence: TGTGCCAGCAGCAAAGGCGTCGAGCAGTACTTC. The chain combines TRBV3-1 with TRBJ2-7; D call uncertain. Germline CDR1 LGHDT, CDR2 YNNKEL (reference sequence). The CDR3 is 11 amino acids. V was shortened by 5 bases and J by 6 bases, with 8 bases between the two germline ends.

The table lists this clonotype with a few counts. The chain is built from TRBV5-1 and TRBJ2-1; 7 bases line up with TRBD2. This CDR3 is built from 15 residues. Germline V gives CDR1 SGHRS, CDR2 YFSETQ. Losses at the gene ends were 2 bases for V and 15 bases for J; bases not matched to a gene: 17. The CDR3 DNA is TGCGCCAGCAGCTTCGGCGGGAGTATTCAAGAAGAGACGTTCTTC. Protein sequence: CASSFGGSIQEETFF.

As DNA, the CDR3 is TGTGCCAGCAGTCCTACTCGGACAGGGGGCGCCTATATCTTTTATGAGCAGTTCTTC. Translated, it gives CASSPTRTGGAYIFYEQFF. The chain combines TRBV6-1 with TRBJ2-1; 11 bases fit TRBD1. Germline V gives CDR1 MNHNS, CDR2 SASEGT. The CDR3 length is 19 residues. Trimming cost V 5 bases and J 8 bases; bases outside gene matches: 20.

This clonotype was recorded a few times. The chain carries TRBV15 and TRBJ1-3; no definite D call. CDR1 and CDR2 from the germline V gene are LNHNV and YYDKDF (reference sequence). Trimming shortened V by 8 bases and J by 4 bases, and 18 bases separated the two germline ends. This CDR3 has 15 residues. CDR3 nucleotides: TGTGCCACCTCCTCAGAGAGGGTAACAGGAAACACCATATATTTT. It is translated as CATSSERVTGNTIYF.